This T cell receptor (beta chain) comes out of a study of T cell responses to AZD1222 COVID-19 vaccine. Study observations and caveats: Recipients of two AZD1222 doses showed rising Spike-specific TCR breadth and depth. Clonal diversity was possibly underestimated; the donors were predominantly white British and more often female.

Profiled with immunoSEQ multiplex PCR; TCRdb holds only in-frame clones, not every one. The sample gives about 100,000 clones, about 88% of which show up once; roughly 2% is in the top ten. Regarding this clone: Its antigen remains unidentified.

The CDR3 covers 16 residues. Trimming removed 1 base from V and 0 bases from J, with 9 bases in between. CDR1 and CDR2 (germline): SEHNR, FQNEAQ (reference sequence). The chain joins TRBV7-9 to TRBJ1-4; D unresolved. The specimen comprised peripheral blood, sampled on day 0 of AZD1222 vaccination. This sequence was found in an adult in good health. CDR3 loop: CASSLEGSTTNEKLFF. DNA for the CDR3: TGTGCCAGCAGCTTAGAGGGCAGTACAACTAATGAAAAACTGTTTTTT.